The T cell receptor beta chain under discussion was sequenced for a study of beta chain features in type 1 diabetes. Study-wide context: Examination of sorted cells across all samples involved 90 million to 120 million cells.

Study-wide points: Whether TCRB rearrangement is influenced by HLA type was left unresolved in this analysis. In every one of the four CD4+ subsets, TCRB CDR3s were moderately but significantly shorter in Type 1 diabetes patients.

Every isolated RNA sample was fully reverse transcribed, so sequencing captured expressed TCRB transcripts. Assay: immunoSEQ multiplex PCR; the TCRdb copy retains only in-frame clones and omits some. The top ten clones hold roughly 0.11% of a sample with around 600,000 clones, roughly an eighth of them seen once. J lost 6 bases, V lost 3 bases, and 7 bases had no gene match. CDR3 length: 14 amino acids. CDR1 and CDR2 from the germline V gene are LNHDA and SQIVND (reference sequence). Sampling consisted of one heparinised blood draw per donor, averaging about 116 mL. Sort purity for all populations was recorded as exceeding 98%. For this clone: What it binds is unknown.

The sequenced sample consisted of naive CD4+ T cells from blood. The chain uses TRBV19 and TRBJ1-2; TRBD1 matches 7 bases. The clonotype was recovered from a man aged 30-40 years with type 1 diabetes. CDR3 residues: CASSILDRDHGYTF. In DNA, the CDR3 is TGTGCCAGTAGTATCCTCGACAGGGACCATGGCTACACCTTC. The full variable domain, in which reference TRBV19 and TRBJ1-2 provide the parts outside the CDR3, is DGGITQSPKYLFRKEGQNVTLSCEQNLNHDAMYWYRQDPGQGLRLIYYSQIVNDFQKGDIAEGYSVSREKKESFPLTVTSAQKNPTAFYLCASSILDRDHGYTFGSGTRLTVV.